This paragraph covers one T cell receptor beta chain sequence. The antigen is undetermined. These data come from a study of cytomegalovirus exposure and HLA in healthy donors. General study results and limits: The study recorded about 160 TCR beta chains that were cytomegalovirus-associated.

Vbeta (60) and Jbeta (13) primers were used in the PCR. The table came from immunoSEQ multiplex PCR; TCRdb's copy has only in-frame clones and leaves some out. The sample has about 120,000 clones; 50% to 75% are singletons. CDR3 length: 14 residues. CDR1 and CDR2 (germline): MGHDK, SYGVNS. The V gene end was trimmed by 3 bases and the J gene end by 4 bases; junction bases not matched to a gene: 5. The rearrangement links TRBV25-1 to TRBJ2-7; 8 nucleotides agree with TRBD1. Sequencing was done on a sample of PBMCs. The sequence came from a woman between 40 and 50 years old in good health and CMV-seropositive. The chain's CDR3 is CASSDWQGAYEQYF. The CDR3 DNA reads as TGTGCCAGCAGTGATTGGCAGGGGGCTTACGAGCAGTACTTC.